This TCR beta chain originates from a study of identical twins. Findings and caveats of the study: The study found that models underestimated out-of-frame TCR alpha sharing in monozygotic twins.

cDNA carried unique molecular identifiers, and a universal primer site was added by template switching. MiXCR, run by TCRdb on the 5' RACE reads, gives a single entry per CDR3 protein. The table has 250,000 or so distinct CDR3 sequences, about 12% seen once. The V gene's germline CDR1 is MRHNA and CDR2 SNTAGT. V lost 0 bases and J 7 bases, leaving 7 bases between the germline ends. CDR3 length: 13 residues. This clonotype was seen a few times. Its specificity is unknown. These data are also associated with another study on yellow fever vaccine responses in identical twins.

The chain joins TRBV6-4 to TRBJ1-5; possibly TRBD1 for D (5 bases). Sequences were obtained from memory (CD45RO+) T cells sorted from blood. This TCR derives from a woman under 30 in good health. The DNA for the CDR3 is TGTGCCAGCAGTGACTCGGGGGAACAGCCCCAGCATTTT. Amino acids: CASSDSGEQPQHF.